The clone carrying this T cell receptor (beta chain) has more than one count but fewer than ten. The antigen remains unidentified. J was trimmed by 4 bases and V by 5 bases; bases with no gene match: 12. The germline V gene encodes CDR1 SGHAT and CDR2 FQNNGV. The CDR3 runs 18 residues. This sample was taken from a study of post-analysis software for immune sequencing data. Study-level points and caveats: TRBV segments more frequent in patients than in controls numbered roughly 5 and included TRBV5-6, TRBV5-1 and TRBV20-1.

TCR beta cDNA libraries included unique molecular identifiers. MiXCR, applied by TCRdb to the PCR reads, yields one record per CDR3 protein. Among fewer than 850,000 distinct CDR3 sequences listed, roughly 30% were seen once. This sequence was found in a girl between 10 and 17 years old with multiple sclerosis. This sequence joins TRBV11-2 and TRBJ2-3; TRBD2 matches at 13 bases. Source material: blood. This chain's CDR3 is CASSPTGLAGYPADTQYF. CDR3 DNA: TGTGCCAGCAGCCCGACGGGACTAGCGGGGTACCCGGCAGATACGCAGTATTTT.